These 8 T cell receptor beta chains originate from one sample sequenced in a study of blood T cell repertoires in COVID-19. Using immunoSEQ multiplex PCR, the repertoire was profiled, and TCRdb retains in-frame clones only, with some absent. The table shows more than 70,000 clones, with 75% to 90% occurring only once. Sequencing input: peripheral blood. All receptors derive from a woman of 80 years or more with acute or convalescent COVID-19.

The chain combines TRBV29-1 with TRBJ2-7; D is possibly TRBD1 (6 bases). Trimming removed 6 bases at V and 1 base at J, with 10 bases between. Germline CDR1 SQVTM, CDR2 ANQGSEA. This CDR3 is built from 12 residues. In DNA, the CDR3 is TGCAGCGTAACACAGGGATCCTACGAGCAGTACTTC. Amino acid sequence: CSVTQGSYEQYF.

This chain connects TRBV7-3 to TRBJ2-1; 7 nucleotides line up with TRBD2. The CDR3 totals 15 residues. Germline V gene lookup returns CDR1 SGHTA and CDR2 FQGTGA. Trimming removed 6 bases from V and 5 bases from J; junction bases left unmatched: 10. The CDR3 sequence: CASSYYGGTNNEQFF. CDR3 DNA: TGTGCCAGCAGTTACTACGGGGGGACCAACAATGAGCAGTTCTTC.

This clone occurred once. The chain recombines TRBV12-3 or TRBV12-4 with TRBJ1-1; 7 positions agree with TRBD1. The CDR3 is 13 residues long. V gave up 6 bases and J gave up 4 bases; unmatched junction bases: 5. For the CDR3, the DNA is TGTGCCAGCAGCTTACAGGGGACCACTGAAGCTTTCTTT. This translates into CASSLQGTTEAFF.

The rearrangement uses TRBV4-1 and TRBJ2-7; a possible D gene is TRBD1 (6 bases). V was shortened by 4 bases and J by 5 bases, with 12 bases between the two germline ends. Germline-derived CDR1 and CDR2 are MGHRA and YSYEKL. The CDR3 runs to 13 residues. The CDR3 region has the DNA TGCGCCAGCAGCCTATTTAGGGACAACGAGCAGTACTTC. Amino acid sequence: CASSLFRDNEQYF.

For the CDR3, the DNA is TGTGCCAGCAGCCCTGGCGGGCAGCCGAATTCACCCCTCCACTTT. This codes for CASSPGGQPNSPLHF. V is TRBV7-3 and J is TRBJ1-6; no clear D gene. Germline CDR1 and CDR2: SGHTA and FQGTGA. The CDR3 runs 15 residues. Trimming shortened V by 5 bases and J by 7 bases, and 15 bases separated the two germline ends.

V is TRBV3-1 (or the pseudogene TRBV3-2) and J is TRBJ2-2, with TRBD2 matching 11 bases. The ends lost 3 bases at V and 3 bases at J; junction bases unmatched: 3. CDR3 size: 16 residues. Germline V lookup: CDR1 LGHDT, CDR2 YNNKEL (reference sequence). CDR3 protein: CASSHLAGGHTGELFF. The CDR3 nucleotides are TGTGCCAGCAGCCATCTAGCGGGGGGACACACCGGGGAGCTGTTTTTT.

This chain connects TRBV10-2 to TRBJ2-7; the D gene is possibly TRBD2 (7 bases). This CDR3 spans 13 amino acids. Germline V gene sequence: CDR1 WSHSY, CDR2 SAAADI. Trimming took off 7 bases at V and 3 bases at J, with 13 bases between the two ends. The CDR3 protein is CASKAGASYEQYF. Here the CDR3 DNA reads TGCGCCAGCAAGGCGGGGGCCAGCTACGAGCAGTACTTC.

The J gene is TRBJ2-6, the V gene TRBV18; D uncertain. Trimming pared 3 bases from V and 2 bases from J, leaving 14 bases between. Germline V gives CDR1 KGHSH, CDR2 LQKENI. The CDR3 is made up of 17 amino acids. CDR3 in amino acids: CASSPAIMSTGANVLTF. Here the CDR3 DNA reads TGTGCCAGCTCACCGGCCATTATGTCGACTGGGGCCAACGTCCTGACTTTC.